This T cell receptor beta chain was profiled in a study of CD8+ T cells in alopecia areata. Study outcomes and limitations: Normal-skin resident alphabeta T cells also appear among scalp sample sequences. One nonresponder leaves baseline CD8+ expansion's link to response uncertain.

Documented treatment: oral pan-JAK inhibitor, 5-10 mg twice daily. In the case of this clone: Its specificity is not known.

This CDR3 contains 17 residues. The trim removed 7 bases at V and 7 bases at J, leaving 17 bases unmatched. Germline V gene lookup returns CDR1 SGHVS and CDR2 FNYEAQ. As the sequencing template, cDNA was produced by extracting RNA and reverse transcribing it. Method: immunoSEQ multiplex PCR; TCRdb's copy keeps in-frame clones and lacks some. The sample records 150,000 to 200,000 clones, roughly three fifths being singletons. This clonotype originated in a human donor with alopecia areata. The gene calls are TRBV7-6 and TRBJ1-5; 9 bases map to TRBD1. The starting material was CD4+ T cells sorted from blood, obtained at week 49, from a patient treated with tofacitinib. CDR3 bases: TGTGCCAGCACCCTTACCCTACAGGGGGCGCAGGACCAGCCCCAGCATTTT. As protein: CASTLTLQGAQDQPQHF.